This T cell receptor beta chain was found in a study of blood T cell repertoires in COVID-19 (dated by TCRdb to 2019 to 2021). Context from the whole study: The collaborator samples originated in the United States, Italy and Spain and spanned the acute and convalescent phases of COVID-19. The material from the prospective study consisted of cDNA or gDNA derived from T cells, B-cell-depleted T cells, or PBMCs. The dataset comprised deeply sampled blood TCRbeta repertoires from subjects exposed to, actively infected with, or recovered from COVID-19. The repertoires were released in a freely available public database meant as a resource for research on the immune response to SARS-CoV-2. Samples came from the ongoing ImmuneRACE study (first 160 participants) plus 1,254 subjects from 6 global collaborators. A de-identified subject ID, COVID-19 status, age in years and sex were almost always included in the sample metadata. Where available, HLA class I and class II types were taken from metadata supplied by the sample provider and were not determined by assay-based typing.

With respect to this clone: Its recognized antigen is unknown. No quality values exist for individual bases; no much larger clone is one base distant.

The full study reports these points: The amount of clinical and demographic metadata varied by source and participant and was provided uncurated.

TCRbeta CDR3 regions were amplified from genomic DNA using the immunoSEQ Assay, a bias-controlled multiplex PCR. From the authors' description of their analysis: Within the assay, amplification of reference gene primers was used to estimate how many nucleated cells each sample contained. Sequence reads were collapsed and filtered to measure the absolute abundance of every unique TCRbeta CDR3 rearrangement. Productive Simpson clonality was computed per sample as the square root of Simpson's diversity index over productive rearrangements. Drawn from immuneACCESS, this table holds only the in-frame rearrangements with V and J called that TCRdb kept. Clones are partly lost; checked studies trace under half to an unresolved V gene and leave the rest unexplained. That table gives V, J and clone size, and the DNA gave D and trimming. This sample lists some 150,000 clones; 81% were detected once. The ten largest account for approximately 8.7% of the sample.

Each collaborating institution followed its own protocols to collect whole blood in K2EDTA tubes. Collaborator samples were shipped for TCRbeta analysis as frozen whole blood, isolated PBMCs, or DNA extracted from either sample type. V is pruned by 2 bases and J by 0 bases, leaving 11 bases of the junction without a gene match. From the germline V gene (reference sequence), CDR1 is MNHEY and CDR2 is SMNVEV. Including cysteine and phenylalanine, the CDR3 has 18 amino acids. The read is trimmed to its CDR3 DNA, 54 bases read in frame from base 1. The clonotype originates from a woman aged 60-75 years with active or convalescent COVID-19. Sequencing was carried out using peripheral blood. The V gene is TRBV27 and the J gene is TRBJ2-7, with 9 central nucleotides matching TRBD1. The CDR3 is CASSLKGQTGGSSYEQYF. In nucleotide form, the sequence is TGTGCCAGCAGTTTAAAGGGCCAAACAGGGGGCAGCTCCTACGAGCAGTACTTC.